The clone carrying this T cell receptor beta chain has a handful of counts. What it binds is not known. Germline lookup yields CDR1 KGHSH and CDR2 LQKENI. The CDR3 loop spans 16 amino acids. V shed 3 bases and J 1 base; nucleotides not matched to a gene: 7. TCRdb re-analysed the RT-PCR reads in MiXCR, keeping a single row per CDR3 protein. The sample includes some 640,000 distinct CDR3 sequences, about 15% seen only once; the top ten take less than 7%. This sample stems from a study of response to subunit inactivated influenza vaccine. Findings and limits, study-wide: Only a handful of new T cells, the authors suggested, are recruited with each seasonal influenza vaccination.

Sequencing used PBMCs from blood, obtained around two weeks before vaccination. The rearrangement joins TRBV18 to TRBJ2-7; TRBD1 aligns across 9 bases. This TCR was recovered from a man between 45 and 60 years old who received an inactivated influenza vaccine. The CDR3 is CASSPVVDRGSYEQYF. The DNA for the CDR3 is TGTGCCAGCTCACCCGTCGTGGACAGGGGTTCCTACGAGCAGTACTTC.